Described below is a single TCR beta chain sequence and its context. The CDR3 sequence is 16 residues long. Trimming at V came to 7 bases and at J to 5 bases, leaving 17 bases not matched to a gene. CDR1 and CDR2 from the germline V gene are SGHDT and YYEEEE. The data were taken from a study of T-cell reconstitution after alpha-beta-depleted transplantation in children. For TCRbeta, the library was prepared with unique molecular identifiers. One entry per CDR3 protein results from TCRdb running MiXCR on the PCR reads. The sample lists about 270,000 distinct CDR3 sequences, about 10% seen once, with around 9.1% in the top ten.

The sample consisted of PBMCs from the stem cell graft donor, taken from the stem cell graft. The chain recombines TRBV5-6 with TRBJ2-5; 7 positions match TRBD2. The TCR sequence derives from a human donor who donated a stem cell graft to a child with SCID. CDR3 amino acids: CASLGRGLSLWETQYF. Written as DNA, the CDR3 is TGTGCCAGCTTAGGGAGGGGCCTATCCTTGTGGGAGACCCAGTACTTC.